The 3 T cell receptor beta chains below all came from one sample that was sequenced in a study of identical twins (dated by TCRdb to the mid-2010s). To prepare the library, 5' RACE was applied. The sequencer listed for this sample is Illumina HiSeq 2000. The public sequencing data were trimmed at Q25 with fastp and processed into clonotypes with MiXCR by TCRdb, which kept only in-frame beta chains. All rows with the same CDR3 protein become a single entry with the most common DNA and genes. Counted in this sample were more than 650,000 distinct CDR3 sequences; roughly 6.2% of them appeared once. The ten biggest clones cover roughly 2% of the sample. Sequencing was carried out using naive T cells sorted from blood. This sample's cell subset or site label indicates: cells isolated with a human naive T-cell isolation kit. These receptors were obtained from a man between 18 and 35 years old in good health.

The rearrangement uses TRBV7-9 and TRBJ2-3; the match to TRBD2 covers 11 bases. Trimming cost V 3 bases and J 5 bases; bases outside gene matches: 7. The CDR3 contains 16 residues. Per the germline V gene, CDR1 is SEHNR and CDR2 is FQNEAQ (reference sequence). The CDR3 DNA reads TGTGCCAGCAGCTTCATAGCGGGAGGGCCAGGAGATACGCAGTATTTT. This codes for CASSFIAGGPGDTQYF. The full variable domain, in which reference TRBV7-9 and TRBJ2-3 provide the parts outside the CDR3, is DTGVSQNPRHKITKRGQNVTFRCDPISEHNRLYWYRQTLGQGPEFLTYFQNEAQLEKSRLLSDRFSAERPKGSFSTLEIQRTEQGDSAMYLCASSFIAGGPGDTQYFGPGTRLTVL.

In its sample, this clonotype was seen a few times. Written as DNA, the CDR3 is TGTGCCAGCAGAGAGGGGACCCAGCCTGGCACTGAAGCTTTCTTT. Translated, it gives CASREGTQPGTEAFF. The chain couples TRBV12-3 or TRBV12-4 to TRBJ1-1; D may be TRBD1 (5 bases). The length of the CDR3 is 15 residues. V was pared by 6 bases and J by 4 bases, with 18 bases between.

Only a few counts were recorded for this clonotype. The chain joins TRBV6-1 to TRBJ2-5; D may be TRBD2 (6 bases). The ends were cut back, 7 bases at V and 5 bases at J, with 20 bases in the middle. From germline, CDR1 is MNHNS and CDR2 SASEGT. This CDR3 is built from 15 residues. The CDR3 here is CASILGTPSRETQYF. In nucleotides, the CDR3 is TGTGCCAGCATATTAGGGACTCCAAGTCGGGAGACCCAGTACTTC.